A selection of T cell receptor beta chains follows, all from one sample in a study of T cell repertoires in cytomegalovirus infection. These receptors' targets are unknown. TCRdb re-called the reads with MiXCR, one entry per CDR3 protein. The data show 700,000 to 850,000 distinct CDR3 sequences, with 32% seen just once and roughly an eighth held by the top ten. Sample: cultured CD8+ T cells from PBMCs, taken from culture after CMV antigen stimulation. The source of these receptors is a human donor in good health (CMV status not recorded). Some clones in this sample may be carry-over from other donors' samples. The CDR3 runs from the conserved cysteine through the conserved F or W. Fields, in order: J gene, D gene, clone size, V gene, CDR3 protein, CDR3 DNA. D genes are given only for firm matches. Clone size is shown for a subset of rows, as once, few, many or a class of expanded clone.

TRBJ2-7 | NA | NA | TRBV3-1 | CASSLRRQVTYEQYF | TGTGCCAGCAGCCTCCGAAGACAGGTGACCTACGAGCAGTACTTC
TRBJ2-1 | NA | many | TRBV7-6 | CASSQDGYYNEQFF | TGTGCCAGCAGCCAGGACGGATACTACAATGAGCAGTTCTTC
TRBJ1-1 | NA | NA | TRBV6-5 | CASSGNLWAGDLVYMNTEAFF | TGTGCCAGCAGTGGTAACTTATGGGCAGGGGACCTCGTTTACATGAACACTGAAGCTTTCTTT
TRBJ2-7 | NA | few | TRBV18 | CASSPSETVFYEQYF | TGTGCCAGCTCACCTAGTGAGACAGTTTTCTACGAGCAGTACTTC
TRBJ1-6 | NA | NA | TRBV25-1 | CASSERREISPLHF | TGTGCCAGCAGTGAACGACGGGAAATTTCACCCCTCCACTTT
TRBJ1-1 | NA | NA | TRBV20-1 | CSAPEEGTEAFF | TGCAGTGCCCCGGAGGAGGGAACTGAAGCTTTCTTT
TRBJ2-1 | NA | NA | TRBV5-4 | CASSFQGEYNEQFF | TGTGCCAGCAGCTTTCAAGGGGAGTACAATGAGCAGTTCTTC
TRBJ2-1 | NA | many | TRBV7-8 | CASSLDNEQFF | TGTGCCAGCAGCTTGGACAATGAGCAGTTCTTC
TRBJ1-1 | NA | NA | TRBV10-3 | CAISESGVNTEAFF | TGTGCCATCAGTGAGTCAGGGGTGAACACTGAAGCTTTCTTT
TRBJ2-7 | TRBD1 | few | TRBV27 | CASSAWTGPSYEQYF | TGTGCCAGCAGTGCATGGACAGGGCCATCCTACGAGCAGTACTTC
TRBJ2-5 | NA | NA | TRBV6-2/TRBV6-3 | CASSYGPWGVNEETQYF | TGTGCCAGCAGTTACGGTCCTTGGGGGGTGAATGAGGAGACCCAGTACTTC
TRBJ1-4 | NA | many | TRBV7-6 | CASRREDATNEKLFF | TGTGCCAGCCGCCGCGAGGATGCAACTAATGAAAAACTGTTTTTT
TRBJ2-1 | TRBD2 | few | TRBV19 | CASSGGGVGDEQFF | TGTGCCAGTAGTGGCGGGGGAGTAGGCGATGAGCAGTTCTTC
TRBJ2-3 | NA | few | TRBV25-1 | CASSEEGEGDTQYF | TGTGCCAGCAGTGAGGAGGGGGAAGGAGATACGCAGTATTTT
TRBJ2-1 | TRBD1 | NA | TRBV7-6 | CATREGANEQFF | TGTGCCACCAGAGAGGGGGCGAATGAGCAGTTCTTC
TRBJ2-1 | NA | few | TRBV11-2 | CASSSFEQREYNEQFF | TGTGCCAGCAGCTCATTCGAGCAGAGAGAGTACAATGAGCAGTTCTTC
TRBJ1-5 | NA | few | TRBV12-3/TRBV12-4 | CASSGDSNQPQHF | TGTGCCAGCAGTGGGGACAGCAATCAGCCCCAGCATTTT
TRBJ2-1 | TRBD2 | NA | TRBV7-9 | CASSSTILTSGGTNSYNEQFF | TGTGCCAGCAGCTCCACAATCCTAACTAGCGGGGGGACTAACTCCTACAATGAGCAGTTCTTC
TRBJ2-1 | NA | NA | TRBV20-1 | CSVPYSNEQFF | TGCAGTGTCCCATACAGCAATGAGCAGTTCTTC
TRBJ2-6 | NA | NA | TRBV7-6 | CASSSWAGGNSGANVLTF | TGTGCCAGCAGCTCATGGGCAGGGGGGAACTCTGGGGCCAACGTCCTGACTTTC
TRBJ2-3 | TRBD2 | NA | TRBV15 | CATGTSGTSTDTQYF | TGTGCCACAGGGACTAGCGGGACTAGCACAGATACGCAGTATTTT
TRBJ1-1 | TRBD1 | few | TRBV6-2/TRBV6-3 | CASTLDRVEAFF | TGTGCCAGCACCCTAGACAGGGTTGAAGCTTTCTTT
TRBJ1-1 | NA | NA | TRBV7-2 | CASNLDPPVGRDTEAFF | TGTGCCAGCAACTTAGATCCCCCGGTGGGGAGGGACACTGAAGCTTTCTTT
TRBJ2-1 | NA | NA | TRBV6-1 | CASSDRAPAYNEQFF | TGTGCCAGCAGTGACAGGGCGCCCGCCTACAATGAGCAGTTCTTC
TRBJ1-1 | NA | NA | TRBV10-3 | CAISGWNTEAFF | TGTGCCATCAGTGGATGGAACACTGAAGCTTTCTTT
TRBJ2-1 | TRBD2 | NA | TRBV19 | CASSIEGPRGAGGLEQFF | TGTGCCAGTAGTATAGAAGGCCCTCGGGGGGCGGGGGGCTTGGAGCAGTTCTTC
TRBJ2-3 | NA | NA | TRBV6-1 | CASSEYPVADTQYF | TGTGCCAGCAGTGAATACCCGGTAGCGGATACGCAGTATTTT
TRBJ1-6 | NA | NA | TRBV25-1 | CASLEAAFHF | TGTGCCAGCTTGGAGGCCGCCTTCCACTTT
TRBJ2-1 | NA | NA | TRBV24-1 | CATSEAGNEQFF | TGTGCCACCAGTGAGGCAGGCAATGAGCAGTTCTTC
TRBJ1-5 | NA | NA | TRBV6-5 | CASSLFSNQAQHF | TGTGCCAGCAGCCTGTTTAGCAATCAGGCCCAGCATTTT
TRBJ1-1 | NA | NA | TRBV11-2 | CASSLVGTRAVNTKAFF | TGTGCCAGCAGCTTAGTGGGCACTAGGGCGGTGAACACTAAAGCTTTCTTT
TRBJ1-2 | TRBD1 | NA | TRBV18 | CASSSGTGWAEDGYTF | TGTGCCAGCTCATCCGGGACAGGTTGGGCCGAAGATGGCTACACCTTC
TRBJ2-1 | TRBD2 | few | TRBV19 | CASERLADNEQFF | TGTGCCAGCGAACGTCTAGCGGACAATGAGCAGTTCTTC
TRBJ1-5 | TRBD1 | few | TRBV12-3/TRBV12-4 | CASSLSSGQVTQPQHF | TGTGCCAGCAGTTTAAGCTCCGGACAGGTGACTCAGCCCCAGCATTTT
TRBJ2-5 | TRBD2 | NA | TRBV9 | CASSPSGVPKETQYF | TGTGCCAGCAGCCCTAGCGGGGTACCAAAAGAGACCCAGTACTTC
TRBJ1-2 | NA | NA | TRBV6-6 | CASSYPPTPDMNYGYTF | TGTGCCAGCAGTTACCCACCGACGCCGGATATGAACTATGGCTACACCTTC
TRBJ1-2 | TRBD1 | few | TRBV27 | CASSLLQGGDGYTF | TGTGCCAGCAGTTTATTGCAGGGGGGAGATGGCTACACCTTC